A selection of T cell receptor beta chains follows, all from one sample in a study of Ad26.COV2.S vaccination and SARS-CoV-2 variants. Repertoires were generated with immunoSEQ multiplex PCR, while TCRdb's copy carries only in-frame clones and drops some. The profile covers 300,000 to 350,000 clones, with 90% appearing a single time and approximately 5% taken by the ten largest. Material: peripheral blood, obtained in a trial of Ad26.COV2.S vaccine versus placebo. These TCRs come from a person between 18 and 65 years old who received the Ad26.COV2.S COVID-19 vaccine or a placebo. Both conserved end residues are part of each CDR3. The D gene is left open where the match is weak. Clone size appears in some rows only: once, few, many, or a class for an expanded clone.

TRBD2	14	TRBV5-4	-	TRBJ2-1	TGTGCCAGCAGCTTGGGGGACTACAATAATGAGCAGTTCTTC	CASSLGDYNNEQFF
-	12	TRBV2	-	TRBJ1-1	TGTGCCAGCGTAGTACTTAACACTGAAGCTTTCTTT	CASVVLNTEAFF
-	14	TRBV13	-	TRBJ2-2	TGTGCCAGCAGCTTACGGAATTGGGCCGGGGAGCTGTTTTTT	CASSLRNWAGELFF
-	17	TRBV9	-	TRBJ1-3	TGTGCCAGCAGCGGCGGTACTGGGCTTACGTCCGGAAACACCATATATTTT	CASSGGTGLTSGNTIYF
-	12	TRBV27	-	TRBJ2-3	TGTGCCAGCAGCCCACCCACAGATACGCAGTATTTT	CASSPPTDTQYF
-	15	TRBV19	-	TRBJ1-1	TGTGCCAGTAGTATAGTAGCGGGGAGAGGCACTGAAGCTTTCTTT	CASSIVAGRGTEAFF
-	11	TRBV30	-	TRBJ1-3	TGTGCCTCACACAGCGGAAACACCATATATTTT	CASHSGNTIYF
TRBD2	16	TRBV4-3	-	TRBJ2-7	TGCGCCAGCAGCCAAGATCAGAGCGGGGGAGTCTACGAGCAGTACTTC	CASSQDQSGGVYEQYF
-	15	TRBV2	-	TRBJ2-7	TGTGCCAGCACGGCTTTTGAGGACACGACCTACGAGCAGTACTTC	CASTAFEDTTYEQYF
TRBD2	15	TRBV13	-	TRBJ2-2	TGTGCCAGCAGGGGACTAGCGAAGAACACCGGGGAGCTGTTTTTT	CASRGLAKNTGELFF
TRBD1	14	TRBV25-1	few	TRBJ1-2	TGTGCCAGCAGTGCCCCGACAGGGAGGTATGGCTACACCTTC	CASSAPTGRYGYTF
TRBD1	15	TRBV25-1	-	TRBJ2-2	TGTGCCAGCCGGGACAGACTCTTTAACACCGGGGAGCTGTTTTTT	CASRDRLFNTGELFF
TRBD1	17	TRBV10-2	-	TRBJ1-5	TGCGCCAGCCGACAGAAGCGACAGGGGGAGAGCAATCAGCCCCAGCATTTT	CASRQKRQGESNQPQHF
TRBD1	17	TRBV4-3	-	TRBJ1-2	TGCGCCAGCAGCCAAGAGATTCCCGGGACAGGAAAGGACGGCTACACCTTC	CASSQEIPGTGKDGYTF
TRBD2	16	TRBV5-1	-	TRBJ2-3	TGCGCCAGCAGCTTGTATAGCGGGACCGTCACAGATACGCAGTATTTT	CASSLYSGTVTDTQYF
TRBD2	14	TRBV27	-	TRBJ2-7	TGTGCCAGTCGCGGGGGGACTAGCGGTCTGGAGCAGTACTTC	CASRGGTSGLEQYF
-	15	TRBV4-3	-	TRBJ2-2	TGCGCCAGCAGCCTCCTCCTAGGCGCCCCCGGGGAGCTGTTTTTT	CASSLLLGAPGELFF
-	14	TRBV18	-	TRBJ1-3	TGTGCCAGCTCACCACCGTCTCCGGGAAACACCATATATTTT	CASSPPSPGNTIYF
TRBD2	17	TRBV6-1	-	TRBJ2-3	TGTGCCAGCAGTGACCGGACTAGCGGGGGGGCAGGCGATACGCAGTATTTT	CASSDRTSGGAGDTQYF
-	15	TRBV7-9	-	TRBJ1-2	TGTGCCAGCCCGGTCGGGGCAGGCCGGGCGTTTGGCTACACCTTC	CASPVGAGRAFGYTF
-	17	TRBV11-2	-	TRBJ1-4	TGTGCCAGCAGCTTAGATCCCGTTCGGGGGCTTAATGAAAAACTGTTTTTT	CASSLDPVRGLNEKLFF
-	14	TRBV5-1	-	TRBJ1-1	TGCGCCAGCAGTTCCTACGGGCCCGGGGGGTCGGCTTTCTTT	CASSSYGPGGSAFF
-	16	TRBV2	-	TRBJ2-1	TGTGCCAGCCTCGGATCATGGACCGCGAGTCCCACTGAGCAGTTCTTC	CASLGSWTASPTEQFF
-	14	TRBV5-1	-	TRBJ1-1	TGCGCCAGCAGCCCCAAGTTGGAGAACACTGAAGCTTTCTTT	CASSPKLENTEAFF
-	16	TRBV4-1	-	TRBJ1-1	TGCGCCAGCAGCCTCCTGTTGGGTCTCTTGGGCACTGAAGCTTTCTTT	CASSLLLGLLGTEAFF
-	16	TRBV10-3	-	TRBJ1-5	TGTGCCATCAGTGAGGTTTCGGGCCTAAGGGATCAGCCCCAGCATTTT	CAISEVSGLRDQPQHF
-	14	TRBV5-6	-	TRBJ1-2	TGTGCCAGCAGTCCCAACGGGCCCAGTTATGGCTACACCTTC	CASSPNGPSYGYTF
-	16	TRBV5-1	-	TRBJ1-2	TGCGCCAGCAGCTTGGTCTTAGGTGCCGACTTATATGGCTACACCTTC	CASSLVLGADLYGYTF
-	14	TRBV6-5	once	TRBJ1-4	TGTGCCAGCAAGGGGACGGGGGTGGATGAAAAACTGTTTTTT	CASKGTGVDEKLFF
-	15	TRBV7-2	-	TRBJ2-6	TGTGCCAGCAGTTTAGACTCTACTGGGGCCAACGTCCTGACTTTC	CASSLDSTGANVLTF
-	15	TRBV7-2	-	TRBJ2-1	TGTGCCAGCAGCTTAGTGCCGAGCTCCTACAATGAGCAGTTCTTC	CASSLVPSSYNEQFF
TRBD1	17	TRBV7-2	-	TRBJ1-3	TGTGCCAGCAGCTCCCAGACAGGGCCTTCCTCTGGAAACACCATATATTTT	CASSSQTGPSSGNTIYF
-	13	TRBV30	-	TRBJ1-5	TGTGCCTGGAGTGGCTCGAGCAATCAGCCCCAGCATTTT	CAWSGSSNQPQHF
-	16	TRBV5-1	-	TRBJ1-1	TGCGCCAGCACCTTGTTGCCTCGGCGGAGGAACACTGAAGCTTTCTTT	CASTLLPRRRNTEAFF
-	15	TRBV28	-	TRBJ1-4	TGTGCCAGCAGTTTACGGGCCCCAACTAATGAAAAACTGTTTTTT	CASSLRAPTNEKLFF
-	14	TRBV9	once	TRBJ2-2	TGTGCCAGCAGCGGCAGATTGTACACCGGGGAGCTGTTTTTT	CASSGRLYTGELFF
TRBD1	15	TRBV9	-	TRBJ2-3	TGTGCCAGCAGCGTTTGGGGACAGGGGGAGAGTACGCAGTATTTT	CASSVWGQGESTQYF
TRBD2	18	TRBV7-9	-	TRBJ2-3	TGTGCCAGCAGCTTAGGAGCCCTAGCGGGGGGCTCAGGAGATACGCAGTATTTT	CASSLGALAGGSGDTQYF
-	17	TRBV27	once	TRBJ1-2	TGTGCCAGCAGTTCTTTTGGGGGTCCCCTTTCCTTCTATGGCTACACCTTC	CASSSFGGPLSFYGYTF
-	17	TRBV4-3	-	TRBJ1-1	TGCGCCAGCAGCCAAGATCCAGGGGTTATCTCTGGCACTGAAGCTTTCTTT	CASSQDPGVISGTEAFF
-	15	TRBV19	-	TRBJ2-3	TGTGCCAGTAGTATAGCAACGGGGGGCACAGATACGCAGTATTTT	CASSIATGGTDTQYF
-	15	TRBV25-1	-	TRBJ1-1	TGTGCCAGCAGCTCCCCCGGGTGGGTGAACACTGAAGCTTTCTTT	CASSSPGWVNTEAFF
TRBD1	15	TRBV6-2/TRBV6-3	-	TRBJ1-6	TGTGCCAGCAGTTCGGGACAGGGGGGGAATTCACCCCTCCACTTT	CASSSGQGGNSPLHF
TRBD1	16	TRBV7-2	-	TRBJ2-1	TGTGCCAGCAGCTTCCGACCCGACAGGGTCGGCAATGAGCAGTTCTTC	CASSFRPDRVGNEQFF
-	13	TRBV10-1	-	TRBJ1-2	TGCGCCAGCAGTGGTAGCCTGTGGGACGGCTACACCTTC	CASSGSLWDGYTF
-	18	TRBV3-1/TRBV3-2	-	TRBJ1-1	TGTGCCAGCAGTCCACTGCTGACAGAGTCGCTGGGGGACACTGAAGCTTTCTTT	CASSPLLTESLGDTEAFF
-	13	TRBV10-3	-	TRBJ1-2	TGTGCCATCAGCCTGGGCGGTAACTATGGCTACACCTTC	CAISLGGNYGYTF
-	12	TRBV24-1	-	TRBJ1-2	TGTGCCACTCAAGCCCAGCAGGGAGGCTACACCTTC	CATQAQQGGYTF
-	15	TRBV7-8	-	TRBJ2-1	TGTGCCAGCAGTTTGTTTGCGGGTAGCTCGAGTGAGCAGTTCTTC	CASSLFAGSSSEQFF
TRBD1	22	TRBV28	-	TRBJ2-1	TGTGCCAGCAGTCTGCTCCGCTCCGGGACAGACCTCAGATTAAATCCGGACAATGAGCAGTTCTTC	CASSLLRSGTDLRLNPDNEQFF
TRBD2	14	TRBV29-1	-	TRBJ2-1	TGCAGCGCTATACTAGCGGGGGGGCAAAATGAGCAGTTCTTC	CSAILAGGQNEQFF
-	16	TRBV5-5	-	TRBJ1-5	TGTGCCAGCAGCCCCTTACCGGGGGATGGCAATCAGCCCCAGCATTTT	CASSPLPGDGNQPQHF
-	16	TRBV4-3	-	TRBJ1-2	TGCGCCAGCAGCCCCTCGGGAAGCGCGGATAACTATGGCTACACCTTC	CASSPSGSADNYGYTF